This record concerns one T cell receptor (beta chain) sequence. What it binds is not known. The data were obtained in a study of shared clonotypes between healthy human individuals. Replicate sorted-subset PCRs were loaded with around 200 ng DNA, 29,000 or so T cell genomes. Study processing details: ImmunoSEQ junction-only sequences lacked quality scores, so their filtering differed. Some clones are missing from TCRdb's copy, which holds only in-frame ones; the method was immunoSEQ multiplex PCR. V and J calls and clone size are given by that table; D and trimming were obtained from the DNA. The sample lists approximately 98,000 clones; around 65% were seen once. Overall study results and limits: With few donors, the genetic and exposure-history diversity represented was limited. Non-shared clonotypes displayed generation probabilities falling below those of clonotypes present in all four donors.

From germline, CDR1 is ENHRY and CDR2 SYGVKD. Deletions cut 5 bases from V and 4 bases from J, with 14 bases between. This CDR3 contains 14 residues. The TCR comes from a woman aged 25 to 39 in good health. The chain joins TRBV10-3 to TRBJ2-5; weak D call: TRBD1 (5 bases). The sequenced material came from memory CD8+ T cells sorted from blood. Subset described: CD45RO+ cells pooled with CCR7-negative TemRA cells. As DNA, the CDR3 is TGTGCCATCAGTCCAGGAGTAGGGGCAGAGACCCAGTACTTC. Translation: CAISPGVGAETQYF.